These 4 T cell receptor beta chains share one sample of origin, sequenced in a study of blood T cells in healthy people across ages. A second roughly 6 to 11 cycle PCR used barcoded and J-beta primers. TCRdb processed the 5' RACE reads anew with MiXCR; each CDR3 protein has one entry. This sample carries approximately 850,000 distinct CDR3 sequences, roughly 64% of them seen once, and the ten largest clones take roughly 20%. Sequencing was performed on blood. The source of these receptors is a man under 40 in good health.

This sequence joins TRBV7-2 and TRBJ2-5; D possibly corresponds to TRBD2 (5 bases). The J call may be mistaken, given a closer DNA end match to TRBJ2-7. CDR1 is SGHTA and CDR2 is FQGNSA in the germline V gene. The CDR3 runs 13 residues. CDR3 bases: TGTGCCAGCAGCTTGATCACCCGGGGCGAGCAGTACTTC. Residues: CASSLITRGEQYF.

V usage is TRBV7-2 and J usage is TRBJ2-4; D assignment may be TRBD1 or TRBD2 (5 bases each). The DNA end favors TRBJ2-7, so the J call may be wrong. Germline V gives CDR1 SGHTA, CDR2 FQGNSA. The CDR3 covers 15 residues. The chain's CDR3 is CASSLDLEVGVEQYF. CDR3 DNA sequence: TGTGCCAGCAGCTTAGATCTGGAGGTAGGGGTCGAGCAGTACTTC.

This clonotype occurred a few times. V is TRBV29-1 and J is TRBJ1-2, with D possibly being TRBD1 (6 bases). The CDR3 loop spans 11 amino acids. Trimming removed 8 bases from V and 8 bases from J, with 15 bases in between. Germline V gene sequence: CDR1 SQVTM, CDR2 ANQGSEA. Written as DNA, the CDR3 is TGCAGCACTGAAAAGGGGGGAGGCTACACCTTC. Residues: CSTEKGGGYTF.

This clonotype was seen once. The chain recombines TRBV6-6 with TRBJ1-1; no clear D. This CDR3 spans 14 amino acids. The germline CDR1 and CDR2 sequences are MNHNY and SVGAGI (reference sequence). V was cut by 2 bases and J by 5 bases, with 12 bases left in between. In DNA form, the CDR3 reads TGTGCCAGCAGTTACCCCCCGCCCGGGACTGAAGCTTTCTTT. This sequence encodes CASSYPPPGTEAFF.